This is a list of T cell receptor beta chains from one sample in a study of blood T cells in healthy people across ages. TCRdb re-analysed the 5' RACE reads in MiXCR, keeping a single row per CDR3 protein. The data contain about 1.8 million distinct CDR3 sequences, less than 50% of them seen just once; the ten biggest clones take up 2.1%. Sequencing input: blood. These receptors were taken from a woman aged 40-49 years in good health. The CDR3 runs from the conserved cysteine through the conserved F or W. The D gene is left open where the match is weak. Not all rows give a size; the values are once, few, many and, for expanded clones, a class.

CSARDSFETQYF TGCAGTGCTCGGGACAGTTTTGAGACCCAGTACTTC TRBD1 NA TRBJ2-5 TRBV20-1
CASSLFPYPAKNIQYF TGTGCCAGCAGCTTGTTTCCATATCCTGCCAAAAACATTCAGTACTTC NA once TRBJ2-4 TRBV5-5
CASSWAQRDTDTQYF TGTGCCAGCAGCTGGGCGCAGCGGGACACAGATACGCAGTATTTT TRBD2 few TRBJ2-3 TRBV7-8
CAGGFPSYEQYF TGTGCTGGTGGTTTCCCCTCCTACGAGCAGTACTTC NA NA TRBJ2-7 TRBV12-5
CASSLIAEYDFEQYF TGTGCCAGCAGTTTAATCGCAGAATACGACTTCGAGCAGTACTTC NA NA TRBJ2-7 TRBV12-3/TRBV12-4
CASSLPIGWEGSNYGYTF TGTGCCAGCAGCTTACCAATCGGGTGGGAAGGAAGTAACTATGGCTACACCTTC NA NA TRBJ1-2 TRBV7-9
CASSEVDRGSTDTQYF TGTGCCAGCAGTGAAGTTGACAGGGGAAGCACAGATACGCAGTATTTT TRBD1 NA TRBJ2-3 TRBV2
CASSLAAGTGLETQYF TGTGCCAGCAGCTTAGCAGCCGGGACAGGGTTAGAGACCCAGTACTTC TRBD1 NA TRBJ2-5 TRBV7-6
CASGQKDSSSGGYTF TGTGCTAGTGGTCAGAAGGACAGTTCTTCTGGTGGCTACACCTTC NA NA TRBJ1-2 TRBV12-5
CATSRQGARHYGYTF TGTGCCACCAGCAGACAGGGGGCACGCCACTATGGCTACACCTTC TRBD1 NA TRBJ1-2 TRBV15
CATQGVDYGYTF TGTGCCACCCAAGGGGTGGACTATGGCTACACCTTC NA NA TRBJ1-2 TRBV12-3/TRBV12-4
CATSEKGARETQYF TGTGCCACCAGTGAAAAGGGGGCGCGAGAGACCCAGTACTTC TRBD1 few TRBJ2-5 TRBV24-1
CASRRGTGINNEQFF TGTGCCAGTAGGAGGGGGACAGGGATCAACAATGAGCAGTTCTTC TRBD1 NA TRBJ2-1 TRBV11-2
CASRATGNWDYEQYF TGTGCCAGCAGAGCGACGGGGAATTGGGACTACGAGCAGTACTTC NA NA TRBJ2-7 TRBV2
CASSSRDRGVTDTQYF TGTGCCAGCAGCTCTCGGGACAGGGGAGTAACAGATACGCAGTATTTT TRBD1 NA TRBJ2-3 TRBV7-8
CASSLAHGVEDMYGYTF TGCGCCAGCAGCTTGGCCCATGGAGTTGAAGACATGTATGGCTACACCTTC NA few TRBJ1-2 TRBV5-1
CASSYGTGDAYEQYF TGTGCCAGCAGTTACGGGACAGGGGACGCCTACGAGCAGTACTTC TRBD1 NA TRBJ2-7 TRBV6-5
CSVAGASSYNGQFF TGCAGCGTTGCGGGGGCGAGCTCCTACAATGGGCAGTTCTTC NA NA TRBJ2-1 TRBV29-1
CASSLGQGNSNEQYF TGTGCCAGCAGCTTAGGCCAGGGTAATTCCAACGAGCAGTACTTC NA NA TRBJ2-7 TRBV7-8
CASSFRPTGDEQFF TGTGCCAGCAGTTTTCGTCCGACAGGGGATGAGCAGTTCTTC TRBD1 NA TRBJ2-1 TRBV6-6
CASSSPVARTQYF TGTGCCAGCAGCTCCCCGGTAGCGCGGACCCAGTACTTC NA NA TRBJ2-5 TRBV7-9
CASSLGGGIGGYTF TGTGCCAGCAGCTTAGGGGGGGGCATTGGTGGCTACACCTTC NA NA TRBJ1-2 TRBV7-8
CASSTTGTGGHNEQFF TGTGCCAGCAGTACAACCGGGACAGGGGGCCACAATGAGCAGTTCTTC TRBD1 NA TRBJ2-1 TRBV28
CASSYHRWGRETQYF TGTGCCAGCAGTTACCATCGTTGGGGACGGGAGACCCAGTACTTC NA few TRBJ2-5 TRBV6-5
CSARGAGIETQYF TGCAGTGCTAGGGGAGCGGGGATAGAGACCCAGTACTTC TRBD2 few TRBJ2-5 TRBV20-1
CASSLVGGLTQETQYF TGCGCCAGCAGCTTGGTAGGGGGCCTAACCCAAGAGACCCAGTACTTC TRBD1 NA TRBJ2-5 TRBV5-1
CASSLPGQGINEQFF TGTGCCAGCAGTCTTCCGGGACAGGGGATCAATGAGCAGTTCTTC TRBD1 NA TRBJ2-1 TRBV6-5
CASSPRGPGSTDTQYF TGTGCCAGCAGTCCCAGGGGGCCGGGGAGCACAGATACGCAGTATTTT TRBD1 NA TRBJ2-3 TRBV25-1
CASMGLAADTQYF TGTGCCAGCATGGGACTAGCGGCAGATACGCAGTATTTT TRBD2 NA TRBJ2-3 TRBV6-2/TRBV6-3
CASSFSEADTQYF TGTGCCAGCAGCTTTTCGGAGGCGGATACGCAGTATTTT NA many TRBJ2-3 TRBV7-2
CSARVAGRILNEQFF TGCAGTGCTAGGGTAGCGGGACGTATTCTGAATGAGCAGTTCTTC TRBD2 NA TRBJ2-1 TRBV20-1
CSARDFRGAADYGYTF TGCAGTGCTAGAGATTTTAGGGGGGCAGCAGACTATGGCTACACCTTC NA NA TRBJ1-2 TRBV20-1
CASSLGTGAPETQYF TGTGCCAGCAGCTTGGGCACAGGGGCCCCGGAGACCCAGTACTTC TRBD1 few TRBJ2-5 TRBV5-6
CASSFGFATGLYEQYF TGTGCCAGCAGCTTTGGGTTCGCAACGGGGCTATACGAGCAGTACTTC NA few TRBJ2-7 TRBV7-2
CSASLSGDTQYF TGCAGTGCTAGCTTATCCGGAGATACGCAGTATTTT NA few TRBJ2-3 TRBV20-1
CASSYLAAEQFF TGTGCCAGCAGTTACCTGGCGGCTGAGCAGTTCTTC NA NA TRBJ2-1 TRBV6-2/TRBV6-3
CASSLTTGQVKTQYF TGCGCCAGCAGCTTGACTACTGGACAGGTTAAGACCCAGTACTTC TRBD1 NA TRBJ2-5 TRBV5-1
CASSRYLTDIQYF TGTGCCAGCAGCCGTTATCTGACAGACATTCAGTACTTC NA few TRBJ2-4 TRBV6-5
CASRDRGSDEGYF TGTGCCAGCCGTGACAGGGGGTCTGACGAGGGGTACTTC TRBD1 NA TRBJ2-7 TRBV2
CASSPSADGYGYTF TGCGCCAGCAGCCCCTCAGCGGATGGCTATGGCTACACCTTC NA NA TRBJ1-2 TRBV5-1
CASSLTGQGMKTQYF TGCGCCAGCAGCCTAACCGGACAGGGGATGAAGACCCAGTACTTC TRBD1 NA TRBJ2-5 TRBV4-3
CAATSRGLPFGYTF TGTGCCGCGACGAGTAGGGGGCTCCCCTTTGGCTACACCTTC TRBD1 few TRBJ1-2 TRBV28
CAISEGVRVNEQYF TGTGCCATCAGTGAGGGAGTACGTGTCAACGAGCAGTACTTC NA few TRBJ2-7 TRBV10-3
CSVAGGLNEQFF TGCAGCGTTGCGGGGGGGCTCAATGAGCAGTTCTTC TRBD2 many TRBJ2-1 TRBV29-1